These T cell receptor beta chains were read from a single sample in a study of T cell responses to AZD1222 COVID-19 vaccine. Assay used: immunoSEQ multiplex PCR; TCRdb lists only in-frame clones, some missing. The sample lists over 130,000 clones; about 89% were seen once. The source material was peripheral blood, sampled 28 days after the second dose of the MenACWY control vaccine. The receptors come from an adult who received the MenACWY meningococcal vaccine as a control. Each CDR3 is given with its conserved first and last residue. The order of the fields is V gene, J gene, D gene, clone size, CDR3 DNA, CDR3 protein. D genes are given only for firm matches. Clone size is not always given. Where it is, it says once, few, many or a class for expanded clones.

V: TRBV5-8; J: TRBJ2-7; D: .; size: .; DNA: TGTGCCAGCAGAACCAGGGCGGGCGCCTACGAGCAGTACTTC; CDR3: CASRTRAGAYEQYF
V: TRBV11-2; J: TRBJ1-1; D: TRBD1; size: .; DNA: TGTGCCAGCAGCGACAGGTTCGGGACAGGGAACACTGAAGCTTTCTTT; CDR3: CASSDRFGTGNTEAFF
V: TRBV15; J: TRBJ1-3; D: .; size: .; DNA: TGTGCCACCAGCAGAGGTCCATCGACCTCTGGAAACACCATATATTTT; CDR3: CATSRGPSTSGNTIYF
V: TRBV13; J: TRBJ2-7; D: .; size: .; DNA: TGTGCCAGCAGCTTAGGCCGAGGGGTTTCGGGTGAGCAGTACTTC; CDR3: CASSLGRGVSGEQYF
V: TRBV7-2; J: TRBJ2-7; D: .; size: .; DNA: TGTGCCAGCAGCTCCTGGCCGGGACCGTACGAGCAGTACTTC; CDR3: CASSSWPGPYEQYF
V: TRBV7-3; J: TRBJ2-2; D: TRBD2; size: .; DNA: TGTGCCAGCAGCTCGACTTCCCTAGCGGCGAACACCGGGGAGCTGTTTTTT; CDR3: CASSSTSLAANTGELFF
V: TRBV6-4; J: TRBJ1-2; D: TRBD1; size: .; DNA: TGTGCCAGCAGTGCCGGACAGGGGGGTCCCCTTGGCTACACCTTC; CDR3: CASSAGQGGPLGYTF
V: TRBV2; J: TRBJ2-1; D: .; size: .; DNA: TGTGCCAGCAGTGAAGCTCGAACCGGGACACCTTTACGCTCCTACAATGAGCAGTTCTTC; CDR3: CASSEARTGTPLRSYNEQFF
V: TRBV12-3/TRBV12-4; J: TRBJ2-1; D: .; size: .; DNA: TGTGCCAGCAGCCGACTTCCCAATGAGCAGTTCTTC; CDR3: CASSRLPNEQFF
V: TRBV5-6; J: TRBJ2-7; D: .; size: .; DNA: TGTGCCAGCAGCTTGGGCGGGGGCTCGTACGAGCAGTACTTC; CDR3: CASSLGGGSYEQYF
V: TRBV15; J: TRBJ1-5; D: TRBD1; size: .; DNA: TGTGCCACCAGCAGAGATCGGACAGGTGATCAGCCCCAGCATTTT; CDR3: CATSRDRTGDQPQHF
V: TRBV28; J: TRBJ2-5; D: .; size: .; DNA: TGTGCCAGCAGTCTCTCTAGCAAAGAGACCCAGTACTTC; CDR3: CASSLSSKETQYF
V: TRBV24-1; J: TRBJ2-1; D: TRBD2; size: .; DNA: TGTGCCACCAGTGATTTGAGGACTAGCGGGAATGAGCAGTTCTTC; CDR3: CATSDLRTSGNEQFF
V: TRBV25-1; J: TRBJ1-2; D: .; size: .; DNA: TGTGCCAGCGCCGGGTCCTACTATGGCTACACCTTC; CDR3: CASAGSYYGYTF
V: TRBV19; J: TRBJ1-1; D: .; size: .; DNA: TGTGCCAGCCGGGTTCCGAGTAAACCTGAAGCTTTCTTT; CDR3: CASRVPSKPEAFF
V: TRBV6-1; J: TRBJ2-7; D: .; size: .; DNA: TGTGCCAGCTCGGCAGGGGCCTACGAGCAGTACTTC; CDR3: CASSAGAYEQYF
V: TRBV30; J: TRBJ1-1; D: .; size: .; DNA: TGTGCCTGGAGCCCCGACAGGAACACTGAAGCTTTCTTT; CDR3: CAWSPDRNTEAFF
V: TRBV5-1; J: TRBJ2-7; D: .; size: .; DNA: TGCGCCAGCAGCTTTGGAGACAGGAAGGCTTACGAGCAGTACTTC; CDR3: CASSFGDRKAYEQYF
V: TRBV19; J: TRBJ2-6; D: .; size: .; DNA: TGTGCCAGTAGTATATGGCAGGGGTCATTTGGGGCCAACGTCCTGACTTTC; CDR3: CASSIWQGSFGANVLTF
V: TRBV6-2/TRBV6-3; J: TRBJ1-1; D: .; size: .; DNA: TGTGCCAGCAGTCAATTTGGGACCCAAAAGGGAACTGAAGCTTTCTTT; CDR3: CASSQFGTQKGTEAFF
V: TRBV18; J: TRBJ1-1; D: .; size: .; DNA: TGTGCCAGCTCACCATCTCCACAGACGAACACTGAAGCTTTCTTT; CDR3: CASSPSPQTNTEAFF
V: TRBV24-1; J: TRBJ2-2; D: TRBD2; size: .; DNA: TGTGCCACCGGTGGAGAAAGGCGGGGGGGCAGTTTGGACACCGGGGAGCTGTTTTTT; CDR3: CATGGERRGGSLDTGELFF
V: TRBV6-1; J: TRBJ2-3; D: .; size: .; DNA: TGTGCCAGCAGTGAACGAGATAGCACAGATACGCAGTATTTT; CDR3: CASSERDSTDTQYF
V: TRBV6-1; J: TRBJ1-6; D: .; size: few; DNA: TGTGCCAGCAGAGAAGTGGGAGGCAATTCACCCCTCCACTTT; CDR3: CASREVGGNSPLHF
V: TRBV9; J: TRBJ2-7; D: TRBD2; size: once; DNA: TGTGCCAGCAGCGGAGGGACTAGCGGGGGGAACTCCTACGAGCAGTACTTC; CDR3: CASSGGTSGGNSYEQYF
V: TRBV7-2; J: TRBJ2-1; D: .; size: once; DNA: TGTGCCAGCAGGGGGGGGGCGCAGAATGAGCAGTTCTTC; CDR3: CASRGGAQNEQFF
V: TRBV5-1; J: TRBJ2-3; D: TRBD2; size: once; DNA: TGCGCCAGCAGCCCGGGAGGGACCTTCAAGGATACGCAGTATTTT; CDR3: CASSPGGTFKDTQYF
V: TRBV9; J: TRBJ2-2; D: .; size: .; DNA: TGTGCCAGCAGCGTAGCCAGGGGAGGGAACACCGGGGAGCTGTTTTTT; CDR3: CASSVARGGNTGELFF
V: TRBV11-2; J: TRBJ2-5; D: .; size: .; DNA: TGTGCCAGCAGCGGGAGACTAGAGGGGGTACAGTACTTC; CDR3: CASSGRLEGVQYF
V: TRBV28; J: TRBJ2-2; D: .; size: few; DNA: TGTGCCAGCAGGGCTGGGGGGGCTGACACCGGGGAGCTGTTTTTT; CDR3: CASRAGGADTGELFF
V: TRBV18; J: TRBJ2-1; D: .; size: .; DNA: TGTGCCAGCTCTCCTAGCTCCTACAATGAGCAGTTCTTC; CDR3: CASSPSSYNEQFF
V: TRBV5-1; J: TRBJ2-1; D: .; size: few; DNA: TGCGCCAGCAGCCGGGACCAAACTGACAATGAGCAGTTCTTC; CDR3: CASSRDQTDNEQFF
V: TRBV6-2/TRBV6-3; J: TRBJ2-1; D: TRBD2; size: .; DNA: TGTGCCAGCAGTTACCACGCGGGGGGGCCTATCTCCTACAATGAGCAGTTCTTC; CDR3: CASSYHAGGPISYNEQFF
V: TRBV5-4; J: TRBJ2-1; D: TRBD1; size: .; DNA: TGTGCCAGCAGCCCACCGGGACAGGGTTTAAATGAGCAGTTCTTC; CDR3: CASSPPGQGLNEQFF
V: TRBV11-2; J: TRBJ1-2; D: .; size: .; DNA: TGTGCCAGCAGCTTAGGCCGGGACGCGGATACGCCTAACTATGGCTACACCTTC; CDR3: CASSLGRDADTPNYGYTF
V: TRBV18; J: TRBJ1-5; D: .; size: .; DNA: TGTGCCAGCTCACAGACAGAGAATCAGCCCCAGCATTTT; CDR3: CASSQTENQPQHF
V: TRBV25-1; J: TRBJ1-3; D: .; size: .; DNA: TGTGCCAGCAGTGAATGGGGGGCTGGAAACACCATATATTTT; CDR3: CASSEWGAGNTIYF
V: TRBV18; J: TRBJ2-2; D: TRBD2; size: .; DNA: TGTGCCAGCTCACCACTTTTTACTAGCGGGAAGAACACCGGGGAGCTGTTTTTT; CDR3: CASSPLFTSGKNTGELFF
V: TRBV5-4; J: TRBJ1-2; D: TRBD1; size: .; DNA: TGTGCCAGCAGCGCCGGACAGGCCGATTATGGCTACACCTTC; CDR3: CASSAGQADYGYTF
V: TRBV10-3; J: TRBJ1-6; D: .; size: once; DNA: TGTGCCATCAGGGAGAACAGGGCTAATTCACCCCTCCACTTT; CDR3: CAIRENRANSPLHF
V: TRBV7-9; J: TRBJ2-1; D: TRBD2; size: .; DNA: TGTGCCAGCAGCCGCGGACTAGCGGGGTACAATGAGCAGTTCTTC; CDR3: CASSRGLAGYNEQFF
V: TRBV5-1; J: TRBJ2-2; D: TRBD2; size: .; DNA: TGCGCCAGCAGCCCCCAATCCGGGACTAGATTCGATCCCGGGGAGCTGTTTTTT; CDR3: CASSPQSGTRFDPGELFF